This T cell receptor beta chain originates from a study of vaccination effects on CD4 cells after COVID-19. Some clones are missing from TCRdb's copy, which holds only in-frame ones; the method was immunoSEQ multiplex PCR. The sample shows about 27,000 clones, under 90% of them seen only once. The ends lost 10 bases at V and 1 base at J; junction bases unmatched: 6. The CDR3 length is 13 residues. Germline V lookup: CDR1 SNHLY, CDR2 FYNNEI. Concerning this clone itself: Its antigen remains unknown.

Antigen-specific CD4+ T cells expanded by the ViraFEST assay with viral peptide pools were then sequenced. Culture lasted over 9 days before CD4+ T cell isolation. It was two doses of either the BNT162b2 or mRNA-1273 vaccine that participants received. Each vaccine recipient was nucleocapsid antibody negative and had no prior SARS-CoV-2 infection. This TCR came from a human donor who received a COVID-19 vaccine. Some clones in this sample may be carry-over from other donors' samples. The chain links TRBV2 to TRBJ1-1; TRBD1 matches at 7 bases. Sequencing used CD4+ T cells from PBMCs cultured with HCoV-NL63 spike peptides, obtained after COVID-19 vaccination. The CDR3 reads CATQGTENTEAFF. CDR3 sequence (DNA): TGTGCCACCCAAGGGACAGAGAACACTGAAGCTTTCTTT.